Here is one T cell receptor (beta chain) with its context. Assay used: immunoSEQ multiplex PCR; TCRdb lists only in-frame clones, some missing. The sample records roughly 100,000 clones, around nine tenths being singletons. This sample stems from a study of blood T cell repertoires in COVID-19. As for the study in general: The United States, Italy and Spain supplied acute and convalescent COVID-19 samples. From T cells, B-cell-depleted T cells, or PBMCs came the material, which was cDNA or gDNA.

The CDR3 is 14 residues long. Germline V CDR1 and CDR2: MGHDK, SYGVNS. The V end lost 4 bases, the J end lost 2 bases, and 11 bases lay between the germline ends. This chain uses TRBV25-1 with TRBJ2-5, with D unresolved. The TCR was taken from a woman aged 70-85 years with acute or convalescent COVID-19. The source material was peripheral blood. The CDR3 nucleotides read TGTGCCAGCAGTGGTACTACCGGACAAGAGACCCAGTACTTC. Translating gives CASSGTTGQETQYF.